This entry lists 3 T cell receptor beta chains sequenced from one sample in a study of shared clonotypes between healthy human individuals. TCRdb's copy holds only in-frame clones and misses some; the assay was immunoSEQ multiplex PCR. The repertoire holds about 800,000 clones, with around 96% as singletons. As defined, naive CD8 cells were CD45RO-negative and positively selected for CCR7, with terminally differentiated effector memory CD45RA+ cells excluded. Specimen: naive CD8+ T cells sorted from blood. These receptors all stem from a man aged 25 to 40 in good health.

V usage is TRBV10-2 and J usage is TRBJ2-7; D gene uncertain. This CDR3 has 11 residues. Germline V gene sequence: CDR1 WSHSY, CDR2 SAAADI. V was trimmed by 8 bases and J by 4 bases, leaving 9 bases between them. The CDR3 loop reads CASRNAYEQYF. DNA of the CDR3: TGCGCCAGCCGGAACGCGTACGAGCAGTACTTC.

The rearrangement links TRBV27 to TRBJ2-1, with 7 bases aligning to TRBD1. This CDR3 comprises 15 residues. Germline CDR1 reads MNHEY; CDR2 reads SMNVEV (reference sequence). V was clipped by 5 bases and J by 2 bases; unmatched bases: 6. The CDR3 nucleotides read TGTGCCAGCAGTCTGGGGACAGACGCCTACAATGAGCAGTTCTTC. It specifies CASSLGTDAYNEQFF.

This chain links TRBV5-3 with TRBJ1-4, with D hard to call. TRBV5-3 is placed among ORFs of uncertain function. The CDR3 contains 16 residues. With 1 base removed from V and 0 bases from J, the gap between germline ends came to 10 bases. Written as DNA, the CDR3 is TGTGCCAGAAGCTTGCAGATGTCACCAACTAATGAAAAACTGTTTTTT. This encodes CARSLQMSPTNEKLFF.